Shown below are 6 T cell receptor beta chains from a single sample sequenced in a study of cytomegalovirus exposure and HLA in healthy donors. In the PCR, 60 Vbeta and 13 Jbeta primers were used. Sequencing was performed with immunoSEQ multiplex PCR; in TCRdb, only in-frame clones are kept and a portion is missing. The repertoire consists of about 120,000 clones, with roughly four fifths occurring once and the leading ten covering around 3.3%. Input material: PBMCs. The receptors stem from a young woman in good health and CMV-seropositive.

The J gene is TRBJ1-3, the V gene TRBV7-9, with D maybe TRBD1 (6 bases). The CDR3 consists of 13 residues. Germline-derived CDR1 and CDR2 are SEHNR and FQNEAQ (reference sequence). Trimming took 6 bases from V and 1 from J, leaving 7 bases between them. CDR3 amino acids: CASRQGSGNTIYF. In nucleotides, the CDR3 is TGTGCCAGCAGACAGGGTTCTGGAAACACCATATATTTT.

This chain connects TRBV4-1 to TRBJ2-7; D is ambiguous. The ends were cut back, 1 base at V and 0 bases at J, with 13 bases in the middle. The CDR3 contains 16 residues. The germline V gene has CDR1 MGHRA and CDR2 YSYEKL. The CDR3 reads CASSQVMVGDSYEQYF. The CDR3 DNA reads TGCGCCAGCAGCCAAGTAATGGTTGGAGACTCCTACGAGCAGTACTTC.

The V call is TRBV7-2, the J call TRBJ2-7, with 15 bases matching TRBD2. The CDR3 extends over 18 amino acids. V gave up 5 bases and J gave up 0 bases; unmatched junction bases: 8. Germline CDR1 reads SGHTA; CDR2 reads FQGNSA. The CDR3 spells CASSLGTSGGPISYEQYF. DNA of the CDR3: TGTGCCAGCAGCCTAGGGACTAGCGGGGGGCCGATCTCCTACGAGCAGTACTTC.

The CDR3 reads CASTPSGTGVLDEQFF. In DNA, the CDR3 is TGTGCCAGCACCCCATCCGGGACAGGGGTTTTAGATGAGCAGTTCTTC. The chain carries TRBV28 and TRBJ2-1; TRBD1 aligns across 10 bases. The V and J ends lost 7 bases and 8 bases, in that order; junction bases with no gene match: 14. The CDR3 contains 16 residues. Germline CDR1 is MDHEN and CDR2 is SYDVKM.

The chain uses TRBV23-1 and TRBJ2-7, with 9 bases fitting TRBD1. TRBV23-1 falls under the ORF class, with uncertain function. The CDR3 contains 16 residues. Trimming at V came to 4 bases and at J to 3 bases, leaving 10 bases not matched to a gene. In DNA, the CDR3 is TGCGCCAGCAGTCCCACCGGTGGGACAGGGTTCTACGAGCAGTACTTC. This sequence encodes CASSPTGGTGFYEQYF.

The chain couples TRBV7-9 to TRBJ2-5; TRBD1 agrees at 8 bases. The CDR3 is 16 residues long. With V trimmed by 2 bases and J by 4 bases, 9 bases remained unmatched. Germline V gene lookup returns CDR1 SEHNR and CDR2 FQNEAQ (reference sequence). The CDR3 loop reads CASSLLRGLRGETQYF. In nucleotides, the CDR3 is TGTGCCAGCAGCTTACTCAGGGGGCTTCGGGGAGAGACCCAGTACTTC.